These T cell receptor beta chains were read from a single sample in a study of CD8+ T cells in alopecia areata. Using immunoSEQ multiplex PCR, the repertoire was profiled, and TCRdb retains in-frame clones only, with some absent. The sample yields 200,000 to 250,000 clones, 64% seen once. The material sequenced was CD4+ T cells sorted from blood, taken at week 4, from a patient treated with tofacitinib. The receptors derive from a human donor with alopecia areata. The CDR3 runs from the conserved cysteine through the conserved F or W. The D gene is left open where the match is weak. Some rows mark clone size as missing; the rest say once, few, many or name a class of expanded clone.

- - TRBJ1-5 15 TRBV11-2 TGTGCCAGCAGCTTAGATTCAGGGATCAATCAGCCCCAGCATTTT CASSLDSGINQPQHF
once - TRBJ2-6 14 TRBV10-3 TGTGCCATCAGTGAGGGGTCTGGGGCCAACGTCCTGACTTTC CAISEGSGANVLTF
few TRBD1 TRBJ1-2 14 TRBV6-1 TGTGCCAGCAGTGAAGCGGGACAGGGAGCGGGCTACACCTTC CASSEAGQGAGYTF
- - TRBJ2-3 12 TRBV29-1 TGCAGCGGGGACCGATTCACAGATACGCAGTATTTT CSGDRFTDTQYF
few - TRBJ2-6 15 TRBV7-2 TGTGCCAGCAGCGTACAGGGTTCTGGGGCCAACGTCCTGACTTTC CASSVQGSGANVLTF
- - TRBJ1-6 15 TRBV4-1 TGCGCCAGCAGCCAAGGGGCCTTCTATCGTTCACCCCTCCACTTT CASSQGAFYRSPLHF
few TRBD1 TRBJ1-1 14 TRBV29-1 TGCAGCGTTGAAGTCAGGGGGCAGGACACTGAAGCTTTCTTT CSVEVRGQDTEAFF
- - TRBJ1-2 13 TRBV10-3 TGTGCCTCCGAACAGTTTCCTAACTATGGCTACACCTTC CASEQFPNYGYTF
- TRBD1 TRBJ1-2 14 TRBV27 TGTGCCAGCAGTCTACGAACAGGGGACTATGGCTACACCTTC CASSLRTGDYGYTF
- - TRBJ2-7 14 TRBV7-8 TGTGCCAGCAGCTCTCGGACAGCCACCTACGAGCAGTACTTC CASSSRTATYEQYF
- - TRBJ2-7 11 TRBV6-5 TGTGCCAGCAGTTCCCGGAGAGAGCAGTACTTC CASSSRREQYF
- TRBD1 TRBJ2-3 13 TRBV30 TGTGCCTGGAGTGGACCGGACAGGAGTAGGCAGTATTTT CAWSGPDRSRQYF
- - TRBJ2-5 15 TRBV29-1 TGCAGCGTTGGTCGCCCCCTGGGGGGGCTGGAGACCCAGTACTTC CSVGRPLGGLETQYF
- - TRBJ2-5 13 TRBV10-3 TGTGCCATCGTTGAGGGCATCCCAGAGACCCAGTACTTC CAIVEGIPETQYF
few - TRBJ1-5 13 TRBV29-1 TGCAGCGTTCTAACAGGGTACAATCAGCCCCAGCATTTT CSVLTGYNQPQHF
- - TRBJ1-2 13 TRBV12-5 TGTGCTAGCATACCCGGACGTAAAGGAGGCTACACCTTC CASIPGRKGGYTF
- - TRBJ2-6 14 TRBV5-4 TGTGCCAGCAGCCCCAGGGATGGGGCCAACGTCCTGACTTTC CASSPRDGANVLTF
- TRBD1 TRBJ2-2 16 TRBV19 TGTGCCAGTAGTGGAGCCGGGACAGGGAACACCGGGGAGCTGTTTTTT CASSGAGTGNTGELFF
few TRBD1 TRBJ1-2 15 TRBV7-3 TGTGCCAGCAGTTTAAAGGGGACAGCTAACTATGGCTACACCTTC CASSLKGTANYGYTF
- TRBD1 TRBJ1-2 14 TRBV9 TGTGCCAGCAGCCCGCCGGGACAGCCATATGGCTACACCTTC CASSPPGQPYGYTF